These T cell receptor beta chains were read from a single sample in a study of beta chain features in type 1 diabetes. Measured with immunoSEQ multiplex PCR; TCRdb has only the in-frame clones, and not every one. The repertoire holds around 500,000 clones, with around 10% as singletons. Sequencing input: naive CD4+ T cells from blood. These receptors were taken from a young woman in good health. Each CDR3 is given with its conserved first and last residue.

J: NA
V: TRBV29-1
CDR3: CSCARGNEQYF

J: TRBJ2-1
V: TRBV5-4
CDR3: CASSLPQEYNEQFF

J: TRBJ2-1
V: TRBV7-9
CDR3: CASSQTLFRDNEQFF

J: TRBJ2-3
V: TRBV18
CDR3: CASSPEVLGTDTQYF

J: TRBJ1-6
V: TRBV7-6
CDR3: CASSTGTSNSPLHF

J: TRBJ1-2
V: TRBV28
CDR3: CASSSLRRGVLNYGYTF

J: TRBJ1-4
V: TRBV5-4
CDR3: CASSSRQGAGEKLFF

J: TRBJ2-3
V: TRBV2
CDR3: CASQRYSTDTQYF

J: TRBJ2-3
V: TRBV27
CDR3: CASTSGTSGSQDTQYF

J: TRBJ2-1
V: TRBV6-5
CDR3: CASSYHTRINEQFF

J: TRBJ2-7
V: TRBV5-4
CDR3: CASSWDNGYEQYF

J: TRBJ2-5
V: TRBV2
CDR3: CASTPFGGEETQYF

J: TRBJ2-5
V: TRBV2
CDR3: CASSEIGETQYF

J: TRBJ2-3
V: TRBV28
CDR3: CASRRLGTDTQYF

J: TRBJ2-1
V: TRBV30
CDR3: CARGTSGYNEQFF

J: TRBJ2-5
V: TRBV6-6
CDR3: CASSQPPETQYF

J: TRBJ2-1
V: TRBV7-6
CDR3: CASSLGGPNEQFF

J: TRBJ2-7
V: TRBV11-1
CDR3: CASSPSDRSSYEQYF

J: TRBJ2-7
V: TRBV18
CDR3: CASSPTSGSFYEQYF

J: TRBJ1-5
V: TRBV18
CDR3: CASSPTGDQPQHF

J: TRBJ2-1
V: TRBV7-7
CDR3: CASSQAYRSYNEQFF

J: TRBJ1-2
V: TRBV29-1
CDR3: CSVESGGLANYGYTF

J: TRBJ1-1
V: TRBV28
CDR3: CASTLYTEAFF

J: TRBJ2-3
V: TRBV29-1
CDR3: CSVEDLGPQYF

J: TRBJ1-2
V: TRBV4-3
CDR3: CASSQLYFGTAMYGYTF

J: TRBJ1-1
V: TRBV25-1
CDR3: CASSVGQAVEAFF

J: TRBJ2-4
V: TRBV2
CDR3: CASSWLTGAGKNIQYF

J: TRBJ1-1
V: TRBV25-1
CDR3: CASSEWGQDEAFF

J: TRBJ1-3
V: TRBV28
CDR3: CASSPLRNTIYF

J: TRBJ2-1
V: TRBV7-3
CDR3: CASSLSGNSYNEQFF

J: TRBJ1-1
V: TRBV7-9
CDR3: CASRPRQGKGTEAFF

J: TRBJ2-5
V: TRBV7-9
CDR3: CASRAGETQYF

J: TRBJ2-5
V: TRBV29-1
CDR3: CSVALGGLGETQYF

J: TRBJ2-1
V: TRBV9
CDR3: CASSVGLAGVGHNEQFF

J: TRBJ1-5
V: TRBV14
CDR3: CASSQGVGRNQPQHF

J: TRBJ2-1
V: TRBV29-1
CDR3: CSGRTGLVVDEQFF

J: TRBJ1-1
V: TRBV30
CDR3: CAWSKQENTEAFF

J: TRBJ2-5
V: TRBV4-2
CDR3: CASSQAGRAETQYF

J: TRBJ2-2
V: TRBV30
CDR3: CAWRREGGTLTGELFF

J: TRBJ2-5
V: TRBV18
CDR3: CASSPRDRETRYF

J: TRBJ2-4
V: TRBV5-1
CDR3: CASSMGQGQAIQYF

J: TRBJ1-1
V: TRBV11-3
CDR3: CASSLEGHAEAFF

J: TRBJ2-2
V: TRBV4-3
CDR3: CASSQEHSYTGELFF

J: TRBJ2-1
V: TRBV9
CDR3: CASSLLGTGTYNEQFF

J: TRBJ1-4
V: TRBV7-8
CDR3: CASSHGRGPGEKLFF

J: TRBJ2-6
V: TRBV29-1
CDR3: CSCRETGKTLLTF

J: TRBJ1-1
V: TRBV15
CDR3: CATSRPFQGHTEAFF

J: TRBJ1-4
V: TRBV29-1
CDR3: CSVLRGLNEKLFF

J: TRBJ1-2
V: TRBV7-2
CDR3: CASRREVGNYGYTF